This T cell receptor beta chain emerged from a study of T cell responses to AZD1222 COVID-19 vaccine. This clone was detected once. The V end lost 1 base, the J end lost 6 bases, and 9 bases lay between the germline ends. Germline V gene lookup returns CDR1 MGHDK and CDR2 SYGVNS. CDR3 length: 13 amino acids. Measured with immunoSEQ multiplex PCR; TCRdb has only the in-frame clones, and not every one. The sample yields roughly 100,000 clones, roughly 87% seen once. This specimen consisted of peripheral blood, obtained on day 0 of AZD1222 vaccination. The J gene is TRBJ1-2, the V gene TRBV25-1; no firm D call. The receptor was derived from an adult in good health. The CDR3 bases are TGTGCCAGCAGTGAATCCATCGGCGATGGCTACACCTTC. Amino acid sequence: CASSESIGDGYTF.